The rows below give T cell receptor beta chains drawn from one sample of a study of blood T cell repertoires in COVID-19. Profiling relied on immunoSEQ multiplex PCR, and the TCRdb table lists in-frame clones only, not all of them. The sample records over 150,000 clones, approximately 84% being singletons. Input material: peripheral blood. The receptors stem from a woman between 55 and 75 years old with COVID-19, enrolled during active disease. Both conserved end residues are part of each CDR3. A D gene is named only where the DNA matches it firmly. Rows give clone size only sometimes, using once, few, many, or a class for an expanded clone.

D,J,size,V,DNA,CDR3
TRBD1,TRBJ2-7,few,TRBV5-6,TGTGCCAGCAGTGAAGTCGGGACAGGGGGTAACGAGCAGTACTTC,CASSEVGTGGNEQYF
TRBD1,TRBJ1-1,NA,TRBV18,TGTGCCAGCTCACCCCGGACAGGGGGCGAGACTGAAGCTTTCTTT,CASSPRTGGETEAFF
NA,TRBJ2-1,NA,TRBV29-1,TGCAGCGTCGGACTGCGCCTCTCCTACAATGAGCAGTTCTTC,CSVGLRLSYNEQFF
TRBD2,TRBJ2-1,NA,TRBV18,TGTGCCAGCTCACCTCTCCGACTAGCGGGAGGGCCCGGCAATGAGCAGTTCTTC,CASSPLRLAGGPGNEQFF
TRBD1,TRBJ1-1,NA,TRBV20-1,TGCAGTGCTACCGGGACAGTTGAAGCTTTCTTT,CSATGTVEAFF
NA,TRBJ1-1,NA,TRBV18,TGTGCCAGCTCACCACTCCTACGGAACACTGAAGCTTTCTTT,CASSPLLRNTEAFF
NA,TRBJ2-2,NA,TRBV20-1,TGCAGTGCTAGTAAAAGCGGGAACACCGGGGAGCTGTTTTTT,CSASKSGNTGELFF
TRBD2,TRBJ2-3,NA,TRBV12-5,TGTGCTAGTGGTTTGGACTACGCCGAACCGGGACTAGCGGGGGACACAGATACGCAGTATTTT,CASGLDYAEPGLAGDTDTQYF
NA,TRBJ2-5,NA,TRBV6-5,TGTGCCACCAATCACGGGACCCAGTACTTC,CATNHGTQYF
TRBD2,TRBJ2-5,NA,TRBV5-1,TGCGCCAGCAGCTTGGGCCTTTTTAGCGGGCAAGAGACCCAGTACTTC,CASSLGLFSGQETQYF
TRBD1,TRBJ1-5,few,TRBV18,TGTGCCAGCTCACTAGACAGACAGGGGGCGACTAGCAATCAGCCCCAGCATTTT,CASSLDRQGATSNQPQHF
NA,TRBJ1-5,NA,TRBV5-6,TGTGCCAGCAGCACCAGGAGGGTCGCCCATAGCAATCAGCCCCAGCATTTT,CASSTRRVAHSNQPQHF
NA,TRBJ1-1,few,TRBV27,TGTGCCAGCAGTTTATATTCCGGGGTTTGGGACACTGAAGCTTTCTTT,CASSLYSGVWDTEAFF
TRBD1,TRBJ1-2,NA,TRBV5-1,TGCGCCAGCAGCTTGGCAGGGGGCTACGACTATGGCTACACCTTC,CASSLAGGYDYGYTF
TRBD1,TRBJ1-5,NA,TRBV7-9,TGTGCCAGCAGCGGAACAGGGGGCAAGCAGCCCCAGCATTTT,CASSGTGGKQPQHF
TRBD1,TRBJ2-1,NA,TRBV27,TGTGCCAGCAGGTTAGGGACAGGCAATGAGCAGTTCTTC,CASRLGTGNEQFF
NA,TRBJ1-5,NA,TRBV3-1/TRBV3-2,TGTGCCAGCAGCCAAGGGGCCCCCTATAGCAATCAGCCCCAGCATTTT,CASSQGAPYSNQPQHF
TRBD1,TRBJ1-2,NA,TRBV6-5,TGTGCCAGCAGCCCGGGACAGCTCTATGGCTACACCTTC,CASSPGQLYGYTF
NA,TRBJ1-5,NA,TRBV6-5,TGTGCCAGTAACCTCCTTATGCAGGATCAGCCCCAGCATTTT,CASNLLMQDQPQHF
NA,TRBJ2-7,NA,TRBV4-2,TGTGCCAGCAGCCAAGATCGAGGTGCCGGATCTCTGCAGTACTTC,CASSQDRGAGSLQYF
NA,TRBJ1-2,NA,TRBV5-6,TGTGCCAGCAGCTCGCCAGGATTGAACTATGGCTACACCTTC,CASSSPGLNYGYTF
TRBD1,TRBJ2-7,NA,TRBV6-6,TGTGCCAGCATCCCGGGACAGTCCTACGAGCAGTACTTC,CASIPGQSYEQYF
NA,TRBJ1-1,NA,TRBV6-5,TGTGCCAGCAACAGGTTGACACTGAATTCTAAAGCTTTCTTT,CASNRLTLNSKAFF
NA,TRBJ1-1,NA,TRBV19,TGTGCCAGTAGTATAACAACAGAATCTGAAGCTTTCTTT,CASSITTESEAFF
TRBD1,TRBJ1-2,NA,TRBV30,TGTGCCTGGACTTCTTGGGACAGGATCTATGGCTACACCTTC,CAWTSWDRIYGYTF
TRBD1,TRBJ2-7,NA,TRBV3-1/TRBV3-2,TGTGCCAGCAGCACCGGACAGGGGTACGAGCAGTACTTC,CASSTGQGYEQYF
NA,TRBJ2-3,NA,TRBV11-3,TGTGCCAGCAGCTTTGCGGGGAGCACAGATACGCAGTATTTT,CASSFAGSTDTQYF
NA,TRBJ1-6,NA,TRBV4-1,TGCGCCAGCAGCCACCACAACAGGGAAGGGATTTCACCCCTCCACTTT,CASSHHNREGISPLHF
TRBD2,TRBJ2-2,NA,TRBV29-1,TGCAGCGTTGAACTTAGCGGGAGGTTCATCGGGGAGCTGTTTTTT,CSVELSGRFIGELFF
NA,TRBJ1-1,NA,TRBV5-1,TGCGCCAGCAGCTTGGGATCTATGAACACTGAAGCTTTCTTT,CASSLGSMNTEAFF
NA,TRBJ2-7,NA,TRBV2,TGTGCCAGCAGTGCTCAGTCTCGGCGGGACGGGCTCTACGAGCAGTACTTC,CASSAQSRRDGLYEQYF
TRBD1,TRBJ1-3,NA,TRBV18,TGTGCCAGCTCACCGGACAGGGGGCATGGAAACACCATATATTTT,CASSPDRGHGNTIYF
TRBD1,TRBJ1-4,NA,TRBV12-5,TGTGCTAGTGGATTAACAGGGGGCGCAACTAATGAAAAACTGTTTTTT,CASGLTGGATNEKLFF
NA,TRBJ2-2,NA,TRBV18,TGTGCCAACAGGGCCACCGGGGAGCTGTTTTTT,CANRATGELFF
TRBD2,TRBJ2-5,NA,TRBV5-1,TGCGCCAGCAGGAGAGCGGGGGGGCCCGAGACCCAGTACTTC,CASRRAGGPETQYF
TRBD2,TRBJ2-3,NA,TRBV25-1,TGTGCCAGCAGCGTTGGGAGGGCAGATACGCAGTATTTT,CASSVGRADTQYF
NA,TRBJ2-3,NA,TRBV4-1,TGCGCCAGCAGCCAAGAACAGGTCTTCACAGATACGCAGTATTTT,CASSQEQVFTDTQYF
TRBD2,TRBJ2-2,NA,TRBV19,TGTGCCACCAGAGATGAGGGAGGGCCTGGATACACCGGGGAGCTGTTTTTT,CATRDEGGPGYTGELFF
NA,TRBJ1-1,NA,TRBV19,TGTGCCAGTAGTACGGGTTCCGTGGGGCTCGGGAACACTGAAGCTTTCTTT,CASSTGSVGLGNTEAFF
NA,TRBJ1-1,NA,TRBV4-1,TGCGCCAGCAGCCAAGAGAACAGAATGAACACTGAAGCTTTCTTT,CASSQENRMNTEAFF
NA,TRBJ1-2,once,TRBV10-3,TGTGCCATCAGTGATCGACAGGACTATGGCTACACCTTC,CAISDRQDYGYTF
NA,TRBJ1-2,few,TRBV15,TGTGCCACCAGCAGAGCAGGGATAAACTCGGGCTATGGCTACACCTTC,CATSRAGINSGYGYTF
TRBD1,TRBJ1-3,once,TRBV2,TGTGCCATCGACAGGGTAGGAAACACCATATATTTT,CAIDRVGNTIYF
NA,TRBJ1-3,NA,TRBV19,TGTGCCAGTAGTCATGAGGACAGCGCTAGAATCTTCTCTGGAAACACCATATATTTT,CASSHEDSARIFSGNTIYF
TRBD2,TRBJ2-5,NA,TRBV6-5,TGTGCCAGCACCCGGACTAGACAAGAGACCCAGTACTTC,CASTRTRQETQYF
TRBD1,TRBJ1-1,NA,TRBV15,TGTGCCACCAGCAGAAGGACAGGGGGCGGTTCATTGCGGACTGAAGCTTTCTTT,CATSRRTGGGSLRTEAFF
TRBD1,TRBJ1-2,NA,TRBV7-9,TGTGCCAGCAGCTTCCAGGGACAGTTGAACTATGGCTACACCTTC,CASSFQGQLNYGYTF
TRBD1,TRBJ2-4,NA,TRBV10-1,TGCGCCAGCAGTGTAGAGCGGACAGGGAGGAACATTCAGTACTTC,CASSVERTGRNIQYF
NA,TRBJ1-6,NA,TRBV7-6,TGTGCCAGCAGCATCCAACAGGGAAGGAATTCACCCCTCCACTTT,CASSIQQGRNSPLHF
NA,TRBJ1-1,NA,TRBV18,TGTGCCAGCTCCCGAAACCCACTACAGGGCTCCACTGAAGCTTTCTTT,CASSRNPLQGSTEAFF
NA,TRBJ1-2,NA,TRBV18,TGTGCCAGCTCACCTCGCCCGGGATCTTCTAACTATGGCTACACCTTC,CASSPRPGSSNYGYTF
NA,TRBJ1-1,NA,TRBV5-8,TGTGCCAGCAGCTTGGGGGCAGGGAGGAGGAACACTGAAGCTTTCTTT,CASSLGAGRRNTEAFF